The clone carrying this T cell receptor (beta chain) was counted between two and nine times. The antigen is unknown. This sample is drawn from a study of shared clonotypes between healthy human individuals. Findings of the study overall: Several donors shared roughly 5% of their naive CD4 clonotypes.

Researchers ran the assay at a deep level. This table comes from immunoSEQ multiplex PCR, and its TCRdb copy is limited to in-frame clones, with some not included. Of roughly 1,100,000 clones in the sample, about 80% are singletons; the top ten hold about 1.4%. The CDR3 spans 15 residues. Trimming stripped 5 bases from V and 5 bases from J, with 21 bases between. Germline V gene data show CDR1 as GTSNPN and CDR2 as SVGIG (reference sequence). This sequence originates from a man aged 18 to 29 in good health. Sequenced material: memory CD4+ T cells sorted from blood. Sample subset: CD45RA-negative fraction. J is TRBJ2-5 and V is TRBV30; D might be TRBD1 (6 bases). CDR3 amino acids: CAWVETGGGSETQYF. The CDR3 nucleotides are TGTGCCTGGGTGGAGACAGGTGGTGGGTCGGAGACCCAGTACTTC. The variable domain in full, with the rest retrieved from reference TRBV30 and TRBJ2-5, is SQTIHQWPATLVQPVGSPLSLECTVEGTSNPNLYWYRQAAGRGLQLLFYSVGIGQISSEVPQNLSASRPQDRQFILSSKKLLLSDSGFYLCAWVETGGGSETQYFGPGTRLLVL.